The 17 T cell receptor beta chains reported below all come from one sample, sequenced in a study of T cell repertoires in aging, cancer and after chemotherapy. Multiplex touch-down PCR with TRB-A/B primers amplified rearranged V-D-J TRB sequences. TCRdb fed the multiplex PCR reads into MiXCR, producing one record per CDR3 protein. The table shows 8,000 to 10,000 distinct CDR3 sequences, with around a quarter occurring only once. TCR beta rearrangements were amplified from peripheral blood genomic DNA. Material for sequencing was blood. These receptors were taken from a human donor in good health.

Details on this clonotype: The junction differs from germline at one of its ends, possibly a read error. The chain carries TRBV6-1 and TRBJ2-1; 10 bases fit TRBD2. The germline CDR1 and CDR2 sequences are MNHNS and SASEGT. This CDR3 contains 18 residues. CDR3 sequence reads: CAISSRLRTSGMGDEQFF. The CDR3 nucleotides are TGTGCCATCAGTTCCAGACTTCGGACTAGCGGAATGGGGGATGAGCAGTTCTTC.

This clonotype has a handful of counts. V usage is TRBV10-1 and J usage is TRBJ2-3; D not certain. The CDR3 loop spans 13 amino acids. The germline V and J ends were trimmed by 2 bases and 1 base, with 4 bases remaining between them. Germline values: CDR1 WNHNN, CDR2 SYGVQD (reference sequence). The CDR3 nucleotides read TGCGCCAGCAGTGAGGGCGGCACAGATACGCAGTATTTT. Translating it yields CASSEGGTDTQYF.

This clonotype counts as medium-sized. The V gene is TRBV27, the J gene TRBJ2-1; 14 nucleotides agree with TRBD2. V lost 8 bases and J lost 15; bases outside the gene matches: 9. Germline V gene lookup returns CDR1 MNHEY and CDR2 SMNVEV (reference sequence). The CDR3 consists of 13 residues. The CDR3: CASSGTSGRSLFF. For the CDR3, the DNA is TGTGCCAGCTCCGGGACTAGCGGGAGAAGTCTGTTCTTC.

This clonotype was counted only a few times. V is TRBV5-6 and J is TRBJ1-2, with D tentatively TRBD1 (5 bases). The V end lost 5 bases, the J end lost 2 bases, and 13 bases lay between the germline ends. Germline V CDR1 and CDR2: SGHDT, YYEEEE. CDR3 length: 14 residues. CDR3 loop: CASSGTAINYGYTF. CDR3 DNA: TGTGCCAGCAGTGGGACTGCTATAAACTATGGCTACACCTTC.

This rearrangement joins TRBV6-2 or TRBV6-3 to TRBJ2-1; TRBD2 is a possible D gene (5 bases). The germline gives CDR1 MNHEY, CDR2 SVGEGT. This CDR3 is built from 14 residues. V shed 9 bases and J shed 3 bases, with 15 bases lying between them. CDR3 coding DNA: TGTGCCAGTACCACCCGGGGTGACTACAATGAGCAGTTCTTC. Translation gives CASTTRGDYNEQFF.

CDR3 sequence (DNA): TGCAGTGCTGTATTCCTTAGCGGGAGAGGAGTAGATACGCAGTATTTT. Protein: CSAVFLSGRGVDTQYF. The chain carries TRBV20-1 and TRBJ2-3, with 9 nucleotides matching TRBD2. The CDR3 runs to 16 residues. Germline V lookup: CDR1 DFQATT, CDR2 SNEGSKA (reference sequence). The V and J ends lost 5 bases and 5 bases, in that order; junction bases with no gene match: 14.

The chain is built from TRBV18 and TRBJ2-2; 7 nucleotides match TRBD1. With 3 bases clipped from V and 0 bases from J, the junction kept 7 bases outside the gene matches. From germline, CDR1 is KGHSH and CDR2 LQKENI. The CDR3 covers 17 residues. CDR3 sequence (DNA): TGTGCCAGCTCACCCCGCAGGGGGTATGCGAACACCGGGGAGCTGTTTTTT. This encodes CASSPRRGYANTGELFF.

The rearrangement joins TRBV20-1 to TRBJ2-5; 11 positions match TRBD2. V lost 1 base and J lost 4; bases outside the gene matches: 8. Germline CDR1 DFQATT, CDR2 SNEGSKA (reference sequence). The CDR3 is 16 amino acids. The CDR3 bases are TGCAGTGCTAGAGTTCTAACTAGCGGGAGCTTAGAGACCCAGTACTTC. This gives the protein CSARVLTSGSLETQYF.

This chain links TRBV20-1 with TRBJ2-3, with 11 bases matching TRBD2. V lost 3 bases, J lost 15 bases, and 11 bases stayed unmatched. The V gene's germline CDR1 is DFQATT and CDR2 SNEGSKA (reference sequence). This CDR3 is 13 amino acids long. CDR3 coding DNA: TGCAGTGCTAGTTTCACTAGCGGGAGCCCCGGATATTTT. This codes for CSASFTSGSPGYF.

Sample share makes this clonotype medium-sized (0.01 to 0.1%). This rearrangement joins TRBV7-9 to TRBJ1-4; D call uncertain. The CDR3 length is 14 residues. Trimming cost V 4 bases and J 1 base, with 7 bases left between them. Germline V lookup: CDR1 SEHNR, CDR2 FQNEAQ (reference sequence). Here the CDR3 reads CASSSGGTNEKLFF. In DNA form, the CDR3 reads TGTGCCAGCAGCTCTGGAGGAACTAATGAAAAACTGTTTTTT. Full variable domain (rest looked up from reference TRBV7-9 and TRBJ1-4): DTGVSQNPRHKITKRGQNVTFRCDPISEHNRLYWYRQTLGQGPEFLTYFQNEAQLEKSRLLSDRFSAERPKGSFSTLEIQRTEQGDSAMYLCASSSGGTNEKLFFGSGTQLSVL.

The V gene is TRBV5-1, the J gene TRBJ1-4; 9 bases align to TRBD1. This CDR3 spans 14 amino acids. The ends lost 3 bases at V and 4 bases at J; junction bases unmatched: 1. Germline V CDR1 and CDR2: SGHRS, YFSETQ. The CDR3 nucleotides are TGCGCCAGCAGCTCGGGACAGGGTAATGAAAAACTGTTTTTT. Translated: CASSSGQGNEKLFF.

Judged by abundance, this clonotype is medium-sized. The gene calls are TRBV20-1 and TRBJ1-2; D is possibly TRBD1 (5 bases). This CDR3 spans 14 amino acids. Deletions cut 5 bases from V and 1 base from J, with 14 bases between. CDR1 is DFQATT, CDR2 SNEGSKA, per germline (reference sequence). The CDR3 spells CSARPGGVNYGYTF. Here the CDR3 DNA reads TGCAGTGCTCGCCCCGGAGGGGTTAACTATGGCTACACCTTC.

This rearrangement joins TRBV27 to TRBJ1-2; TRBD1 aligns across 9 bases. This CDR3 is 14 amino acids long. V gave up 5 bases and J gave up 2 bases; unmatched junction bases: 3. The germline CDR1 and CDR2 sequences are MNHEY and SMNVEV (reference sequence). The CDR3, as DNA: TGTGCCAGCAGTGCACAGGGGGCCAACTATGGCTACACCTTC. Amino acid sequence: CASSAQGANYGYTF.

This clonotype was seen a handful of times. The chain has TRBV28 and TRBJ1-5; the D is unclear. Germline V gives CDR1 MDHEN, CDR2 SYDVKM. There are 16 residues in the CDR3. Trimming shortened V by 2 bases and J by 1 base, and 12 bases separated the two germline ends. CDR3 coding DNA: TGTGCCAGCAGTTTAATAGGGTTGGTGAGCAATCAGCCCCAGCATTTT. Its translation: CASSLIGLVSNQPQHF.

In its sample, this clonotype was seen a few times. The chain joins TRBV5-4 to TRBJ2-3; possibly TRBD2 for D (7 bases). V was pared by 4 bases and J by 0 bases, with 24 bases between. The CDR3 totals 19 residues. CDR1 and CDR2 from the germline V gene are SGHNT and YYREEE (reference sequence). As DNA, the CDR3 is TGTGCCAGCAGCCCGGGGGGCAGGGTATGGGGACCTAGCACAGATACGCAGTATTTT. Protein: CASSPGGRVWGPSTDTQYF.

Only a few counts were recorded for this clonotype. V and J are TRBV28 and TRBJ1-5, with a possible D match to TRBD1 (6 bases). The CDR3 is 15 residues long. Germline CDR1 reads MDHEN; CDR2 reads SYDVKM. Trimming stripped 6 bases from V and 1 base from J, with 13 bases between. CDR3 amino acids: CASSTPGQSNQPQHF. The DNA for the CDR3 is TGTGCCAGCAGCACCCCAGGACAGAGCAATCAGCCCCAGCATTTT.

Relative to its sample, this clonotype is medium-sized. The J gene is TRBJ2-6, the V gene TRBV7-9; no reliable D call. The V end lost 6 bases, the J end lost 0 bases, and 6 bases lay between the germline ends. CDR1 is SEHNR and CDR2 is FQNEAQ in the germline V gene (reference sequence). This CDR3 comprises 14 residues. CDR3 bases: TGTGCCAGCAGGCCGAGCTCTGGGGCCAACGTCCTGACTTTC. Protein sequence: CASRPSSGANVLTF.